These 20 T cell receptor beta chains originate from one sample sequenced in a study of tumor T cells in aggressive B-cell lymphoma. Repertoires were generated with immunoSEQ multiplex PCR, while TCRdb's copy carries only in-frame clones and drops some. This table holds several thousand clones, around 69% found once. The sample comprised tumor tissue. Receptors originate from an adult with diffuse large B cell lymphoma.

This clone appeared once. An end of the junction differs from the germline gene, which may be a read error. Other DNA sequences in the sample encode the same CDR3. The J gene is TRBJ2-3, the V gene TRBV29-1; 7 bases align to TRBD1. The CDR3 has 11 residues. Germline values: CDR1 SQVTM, CDR2 ANQGSEA. CDR3 protein: CSARQGDTQYF. For the CDR3, the DNA is TGCAGCGCCCGCCAGGGGGATACGCAGTACTTT.

This clone was counted only a few times. V is TRBV2 and J is TRBJ1-6, with a possible D match to TRBD1 (6 bases). The V end was cut by 10 bases, the J end by 0 bases, with 16 bases between. Per the germline V gene, CDR1 is SNHLY and CDR2 is FYNNEI. This CDR3 is 16 amino acids long. The chain's CDR3 is CAIISGAFSYNSPLHF. Here the CDR3 DNA reads TGTGCCATCATATCAGGGGCTTTCTCCTATAATTCACCCCTCCACTTT.

The chain links TRBV6-6 to TRBJ2-1, with D perhaps TRBD1 (6 bases). V was shortened by 6 bases and J by 4 bases, with 7 bases between the two germline ends. The germline CDR1 and CDR2 sequences are MNHNY and SVGAGI (reference sequence). The CDR3 has 12 residues. The CDR3 protein is CASRQGYNEQFF. Here the CDR3 DNA reads TGTGCCAGCAGACAGGGTTACAATGAGCAGTTCTTC.

The chain is built from TRBV18 and TRBJ2-5; 9 positions agree with TRBD1. The DNA end is a closer match to TRBJ2-7, so the J assignment may be wrong. CDR1 KGHSH and CDR2 LQKENI come from the germline V gene. This CDR3 is 16 amino acids long. In DNA form, the CDR3 reads TGTGCCAGCTCACCACCCGGGACAGGGTCACTCTACGAGCAGTACTTC. Translating gives CASSPPGTGSLYEQYF.

J is TRBJ1-4 and V is TRBV5-1; tentatively, D is TRBD1 (5 bases). CDR3 length equals 15 residues. Germline loops: CDR1 SGHRS, CDR2 YFSETQ. Trimming left V 4 bases short and J 4 bases short, with 14 bases between. The CDR3 sequence is CASSEPAGINEKLFF. The CDR3 bases are TGCGCCAGCAGCGAACCGGCAGGGATTAATGAAAAACTGTTTTTT.

This clone is a singleton in its sample. This chain joins TRBV29-1 and TRBJ2-3; TRBD2 aligns across 13 bases. Germline assignment: CDR1 SQVTM and CDR2 ANQGSEA. CDR3 length equals 16 residues. Unmatched junction bases numbered 7, after V lost 6 bases and J lost 1 base. Here the CDR3 DNA reads TGCAGCGTCAAGGGACTAGCGGGATCTGGCACAGATACGCAGTATTTT. Protein sequence: CSVKGLAGSGTDTQYF.

This chain uses TRBV5-1 with TRBJ1-4; TRBD1 matches at 7 bases. CDR1 and CDR2 from the germline V gene are SGHRS and YFSETQ. The V gene end was trimmed by 4 bases and the J gene end by 4 bases; junction bases not matched to a gene: 7. The CDR3 length is 15 residues. The CDR3 loop is CASSGGTVDNEKLFF. In DNA, the CDR3 is TGCGCCAGCAGCGGAGGGACAGTCGATAATGAAAAACTGTTTTTT.

CDR3 in amino acids: CASSEGLASYNEQFF. DNA of the CDR3: TGTGCCAGCAGCGAGGGACTAGCGAGCTACAATGAGCAGTTCTTC. The rearrangement joins TRBV27 to TRBJ2-1; TRBD2 agrees at 10 bases. CDR1 is MNHEY, CDR2 SMNVEV, per germline (reference sequence). This CDR3 is built from 15 residues. Trimming removed 6 bases from V and 3 bases from J; junction bases left unmatched: 5.

J is TRBJ1-2 and V is TRBV28, with D possibly TRBD1 on 5 matching bases. Germline lookup yields CDR1 MDHEN and CDR2 SYDVKM. The ends were cut back, 6 bases at V and 2 bases at J, with 13 bases in the middle. The CDR3 totals 14 residues. CDR3 amino acids: CASSLGGVNYGYTF. The CDR3 bases are TGTGCCAGCAGCCTTGGGGGGGTAAACTATGGCTACACCTTC.

The rearrangement joins TRBV29-1 to TRBJ2-5, with no clear D. Germline V lookup: CDR1 SQVTM, CDR2 ANQGSEA. V was cut by 4 bases and J by 1 base, with 4 bases left in between. The CDR3 runs 11 residues. The CDR3: CSVGLQETQYF. DNA of the CDR3: TGCAGCGTTGGACTCCAAGAGACCCAGTACTTC.

The chain employs TRBV7-9 and TRBJ2-7, with D possibly being TRBD2 (5 bases). The V gene lost 4 bases and the J gene lost 2 bases, with 12 bases spanning the gap. The germline CDR1 and CDR2 sequences are SEHNR and FQNEAQ (reference sequence). This CDR3 contains 14 residues. CDR3 amino acids: CASSCGLVAYEQYF. CDR3 in DNA: TGTGCCAGCAGCTGCGGACTGGTCGCCTACGAGCAGTACTTC.

Comment on this clone: The junction shows a germline mismatch at one end, possibly a read error. J is TRBJ1-2 and V is TRBV19; 7 nucleotides align to TRBD1. The CDR3 extends over 17 amino acids. Germline V CDR1 and CDR2: LNHDA, SQIVND (reference sequence). The CDR3 protein is CASSILGTANTGDGYIF. For the CDR3, the DNA is TGTGCCAGTAGTATATTAGGGACAGCGAATACGGGGGATGGCTACATCTTC. The variable domain in full, completed from reference TRBV19 and TRBJ1-2, reads DGGITQSPKYLFRKEGQNVTLSCEQNLNHDAMYWYRQDPGQGLRLIYYSQIVNDFQKGDIAEGYSVSREKKESFPLTVTSAQKNPTAFYLCASSILGTANTGDGYIFGSGTRLTVV.

This clone was counted a few times. V gene TRBV18 combines with J gene TRBJ2-1; 14 bases map to TRBD2. The CDR3 contains 19 residues. With 3 bases clipped from V and 0 bases from J, the junction kept 7 bases outside the gene matches. The germline CDR1 and CDR2 sequences are KGHSH and LQKENI. The CDR3 sequence: CASSPPGLAGASSYNEQFF. The CDR3 DNA is TGTGCCAGCTCACCCCCGGGACTAGCGGGGGCTAGCTCCTACAATGAGCAGTTCTTC.

In its sample, this clone was seen a few times. In DNA form, the CDR3 reads TGTGCCAGCAGCTTTGGACTGAGCAATCAGCCCCAGCATTTT. Amino acid sequence: CASSFGLSNQPQHF. The V call is TRBV7-9, the J call TRBJ1-5; D not resolved. The germline V and J ends were trimmed by 3 bases and 1 base, with 7 bases remaining between them. The CDR3 extends over 14 amino acids. CDR1 SEHNR and CDR2 FQNEAQ come from the germline V gene (reference sequence).

This rearrangement joins TRBV28 to TRBJ1-6, with 9 bases identical to TRBD1. V lost 10 bases, J lost 10 bases, and 11 bases stayed unmatched. Per the germline V gene, CDR1 is MDHEN and CDR2 is SYDVKM. The CDR3 is 14 residues long. CDR3 in amino acids: CATEPGQGYSPLHF. Here the CDR3 DNA reads TGTGCCACCGAACCTGGACAGGGGTACTCACCCCTCCACTTT.

The rearrangement links TRBV2 to TRBJ2-3, with D maybe TRBD1 (5 bases). Germline V gene sequence: CDR1 SNHLY, CDR2 FYNNEI. CDR3 length: 11 amino acids. The germline V and J ends were trimmed by 10 bases and 3 bases, with 8 bases remaining between them. The CDR3 loop is CAKSGTDTQYF. Written as DNA, the CDR3 is TGTGCCAAGTCAGGGACAGATACGCAGTATTTT.

The chain recombines TRBV5-4 with TRBJ2-3; 8 bases agree with TRBD1. The V and J ends lost 5 bases and 2 bases, in that order; junction bases with no gene match: 4. The CDR3 extends over 14 amino acids. Germline assignment: CDR1 SGHNT and CDR2 YYREEE (reference sequence). The CDR3 nucleotides are TGTGCCAGCAGAACAGGGGGTTACACAGATACGCAGTATTTT. Encoded protein: CASRTGGYTDTQYF.

The V and J genes are TRBV18 and TRBJ1-5; D not resolved. Germline-derived CDR1 and CDR2 are KGHSH and LQKENI. Deletions cut 3 bases from V and 6 bases from J, with 9 bases between. The CDR3 contains 13 residues. The CDR3 is CASSPGIGQPQHF. The CDR3 nucleotides are TGTGCCAGCTCACCCGGTATCGGTCAGCCCCAGCATTTT.

The CDR3 bases are TGTGCCAGCAGTCCGGGACTTTACTACGAGCAGTACTTC. Its translation: CASSPGLYYEQYF. The chain links TRBV2 to TRBJ2-7; possibly TRBD2 for D (6 bases). The germline gives CDR1 SNHLY, CDR2 FYNNEI. The CDR3 is 13 amino acids. V gave up 5 bases and J gave up 3 bases, with 11 bases separating them. The whole variable domain, remainder taken from reference TRBV2 and TRBJ2-7, is EPEVTQTPSHQVTQMGQEVILRCVPISNHLYFYWYRQILGQKVEFLVSFYNNEISEKSEIFDDQFSVERPDGSNFTLKIRSTKLEDSAMYFCASSPGLYYEQYFGPGTRLTVT.

The CDR3 DNA reads TGCAGCGCAAAGGGACAGAGCTACGAGCAGTACTTC. Protein product: CSAKGQSYEQYF. The chain joins TRBV29-1 to TRBJ2-7; 7 positions agree with TRBD1. This CDR3 spans 12 amino acids. The germline CDR1 and CDR2 sequences are SQVTM and ANQGSEA. The trim removed 7 bases at V and 3 bases at J, leaving 6 bases unmatched.